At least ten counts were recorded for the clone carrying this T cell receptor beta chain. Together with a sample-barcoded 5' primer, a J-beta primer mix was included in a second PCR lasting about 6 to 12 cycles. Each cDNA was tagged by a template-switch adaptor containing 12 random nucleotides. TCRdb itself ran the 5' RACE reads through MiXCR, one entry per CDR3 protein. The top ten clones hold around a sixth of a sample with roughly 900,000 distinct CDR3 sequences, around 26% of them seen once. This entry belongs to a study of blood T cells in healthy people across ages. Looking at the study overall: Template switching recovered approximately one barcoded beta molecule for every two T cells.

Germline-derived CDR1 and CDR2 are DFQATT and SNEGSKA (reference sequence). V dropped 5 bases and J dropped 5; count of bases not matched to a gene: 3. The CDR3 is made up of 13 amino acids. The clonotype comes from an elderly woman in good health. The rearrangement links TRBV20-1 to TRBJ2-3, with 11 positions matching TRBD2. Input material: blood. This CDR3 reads CSARLAGRDTQYF. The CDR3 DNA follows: TGCAGTGCTCGACTAGCGGGGAGAGATACGCAGTATTTT.